Listed below are T cell receptor beta chains from one sample, sequenced in a study of spatial heterogeneity in lung cancer. A single record per CDR3 protein comes from TCRdb applying MiXCR to the 5' RACE reads. The sample consists of several hundred distinct CDR3 sequences, roughly 8% of them appearing once. The specimen was lung tumor tissue, collected at surgery. These TCRs come from a male donor with early-stage non-small cell lung cancer. CDR3s include the opening cysteine and the closing phenylalanine or tryptophan. The D gene is left open where the match is weak. Clone size is shown for a subset of rows, as once, few, many or a class of expanded clone.

TRBJ1-2	TRBD1	medium-sized	TRBV20-1	CSLLHTGGADYGYTF	TGCAGTCTTTTACATACAGGGGGCGCGGACTATGGCTACACCTTC
TRBJ2-2	TRBD1	large	TRBV5-4	CASSARDSYTGELFF	TGTGCCAGCAGCGCAAGGGACAGCTACACCGGGGAGCTGTTTTTT
TRBJ2-7	NA	medium-sized	TRBV6-1	CASSEEGTPGSYEQYF	TGTGCCAGCAGTGAGGAAGGAACACCTGGCTCCTACGAGCAGTACTTC
TRBJ2-1	TRBD2	medium-sized	TRBV24-1	CATSDLRPDGTSGIYNEQFF	TGTGCCACCAGTGATTTGCGTCCGGATGGGACTAGCGGGATTTACAATGAGCAGTTCTTC
TRBJ1-4	NA	once	TRBV11-2	CASRRGGQGNEKLFF	TGTGCCAGCAGAAGAGGCGGGCAGGGCAACGAAAAACTGTTTTTT
TRBJ1-2	NA	medium-sized	TRBV29-1	CSVGEDHYGYTF	TGCAGCGTTGGGGAGGATCACTATGGCTACACCTTC
TRBJ1-1	NA	medium-sized	TRBV12-3/TRBV12-4	CASSPLSEEAFF	TGTGCCAGCAGCCCTTTAAGCGAAGAAGCTTTCTTT
TRBJ2-3	NA	large	TRBV2	CASSGGGPATDTQYF	TGTGCCAGCAGCGGAGGGGGACCGGCGACGGATACGCAGTATTTT
TRBJ2-5	TRBD2	NA	TRBV2	CATIVAGVETQYF	TGTGCCACCATCGTAGCGGGAGTTGAGACCCAGTACTTC
TRBJ1-5	TRBD1	hyperexpanded	TRBV5-6	CASSYGQGYQPQHF	TGTGCCAGCAGCTACGGACAGGGTTATCAGCCCCAGCATTTT
TRBJ2-1	NA	few	TRBV6-5	CASSIGEGIVNEQFF	TGTGCCAGCAGTATTGGAGAGGGCATCGTTAATGAGCAGTTCTTC
TRBJ2-2	TRBD1	few	TRBV2	CASGGTGETGELFF	TGTGCCAGCGGTGGGACAGGTGAAACCGGGGAGCTGTTTTTT
TRBJ1-1	NA	medium-sized	TRBV6-6	CASSYSPAVIEAFF	TGTGCCAGCAGTTACTCCCCGGCAGTGATTGAAGCTTTCTTT
TRBJ2-7	NA	large	TRBV4-1	CASSQERSGPRDEQYF	TGCGCCAGCAGCCAAGAGCGATCGGGACCACGTGACGAGCAGTACTTC
TRBJ1-2	NA	many	TRBV6-5	CASRFGTDTYGYTF	TGTGCCAGCCGTTTCGGGACCGATACCTATGGCTACACCTTC
TRBJ2-7	TRBD2	medium-sized	TRBV20-1	CSARLAGGSYEQYF	TGCAGTGCCCGACTAGCGGGAGGATCCTACGAGCAGTACTTC
TRBJ2-3	TRBD1	large	TRBV20-1	CSAAGTGGTDTQYF	TGCAGTGCTGCCGGGACAGGGGGCACAGATACGCAGTATTTT
TRBJ2-7	NA	many	TRBV7-2	CASSLASEGAGGEQYF	TGTGCCAGCAGCTTAGCGAGTGAGGGGGCGGGAGGCGAGCAGTACTTC
TRBJ2-7	NA	medium-sized	TRBV20-1	CSTRIVGVRYEQYF	TGCAGTACTAGAATTGTGGGAGTCCGTTACGAGCAGTACTTC
TRBJ2-1	NA	many	TRBV7-2	CASSRGVAGIYNEQFF	TGTGCCAGCAGTCGAGGAGTGGCGGGGATTTACAATGAGCAGTTCTTC
TRBJ2-3	NA	NA	TRBV21-1	CATQRERGTDTQYF	TGTGCCACTCAGCGGGAGCGGGGCACAGATACGCAGTATTTT
TRBJ2-7	NA	NA	TRBV5-1	CASSFGPRYEQYF	TGCGCCAGCAGCTTCGGACCCCGCTACGAGCAGTACTTC
TRBJ2-1	TRBD1	medium-sized	TRBV7-3	CASSLTGKDEQFF	TGTGCCAGCAGCTTGACAGGGAAGGATGAGCAGTTCTTC
TRBJ1-6	TRBD1	medium-sized	TRBV6-5	CASNLKGAGSPLHF	TGTGCCAGCAACTTAAAGGGGGCAGGTTCACCCCTCCACTTT
TRBJ2-2	TRBD2	large	TRBV7-8	CASSPQPGGITGELFF	TGTGCCAGCAGCCCACAACCGGGGGGGATCACCGGGGAGCTGTTTTTT
TRBJ1-1	NA	medium-sized	TRBV7-2	CASSLEFNTEAFF	TGTGCCAGCAGCTTAGAGTTCAACACTGAAGCTTTCTTT
TRBJ2-2	NA	large	TRBV19	CASSMSGLMNTGELFF	TGTGCCAGTAGTATGTCGGGACTCATGAACACCGGGGAGCTGTTTTTT
TRBJ2-5	NA	NA	TRBV20-1	CSGEGTETQYF	TGCAGTGGGGAAGGGACAGAGACCCAGTACTTC
TRBJ1-1	NA	medium-sized	TRBV19	CASTPDSMNTEAFF	TGTGCCAGTACCCCGGACAGTATGAACACTGAAGCTTTCTTT
TRBJ2-5	TRBD2	medium-sized	TRBV5-4	CASSLGGWVETQYF	TGTGCCAGCAGCCTGGGGGGGTGGGTTGAGACCCAGTACTTC
TRBJ2-1	TRBD1	once	TRBV27	CASRTPRGRILNEQFF	TGTGCCAGCAGAACCCCCAGGGGGCGCATCCTCAATGAGCAGTTCTTC
TRBJ2-7	TRBD2	medium-sized	TRBV29-1	CSVTSGRTQWQYF	TGCAGCGTTACTAGCGGGAGGACTCAGTGGCAGTACTTC
TRBJ2-7	NA	medium-sized	TRBV6-2/TRBV6-3	CASSDPPGTYEQYF	TGTGCCAGCAGTGACCCTCCCGGGACCTACGAGCAGTACTTC
TRBJ2-7	TRBD1	medium-sized	TRBV20-1	CSAARDRGNEQYF	TGCAGTGCTGCCCGGGACAGGGGGAACGAGCAGTACTTC
TRBJ2-2	NA	medium-sized	TRBV28	CASSLVGPTGELFF	TGTGCCAGCAGCTTAGTGGGTCCGACCGGGGAGCTGTTTTTT
TRBJ2-2	TRBD1	medium-sized	TRBV7-2	CASSVTGTGGTGELFF	TGTGCCAGCAGCGTCACCGGGACAGGAGGCACCGGGGAGCTGTTTTTT
TRBJ2-7	NA	NA	TRBV4-3	CASSQGPGHEQYF	TGCGCCAGCAGCCAAGGCCCGGGTCACGAGCAGTACTTC
TRBJ2-2	TRBD2	medium-sized	TRBV14	CASSQDRSGRVRTGELFF	TGTGCCAGCAGCCAAGATCGAAGCGGGAGAGTCCGCACCGGGGAGCTGTTTTTT
TRBJ2-7	NA	large	TRBV7-9	CASSPARGNHYEQYF	TGTGCCAGCAGCCCAGCCCGAGGGAATCACTACGAGCAGTACTTC
TRBJ2-1	NA	large	TRBV6-2/TRBV6-3	CASSWVGLANEQFF	TGTGCCAGCAGTTGGGTTGGGCTAGCGAATGAGCAGTTCTTC
TRBJ1-6	TRBD1	hyperexpanded	TRBV12-3/TRBV12-4	CASRLGQENSPLHF	TGTGCCAGCAGATTGGGACAGGAAAATTCACCCCTCCACTTT
TRBJ2-1	TRBD1	large	TRBV10-3	CAITTDRSYNEQFF	TGTGCCATCACCACGGACAGGTCCTACAATGAGCAGTTCTTC
TRBJ2-3	NA	large	TRBV20-1	CSAGTTFTDTQYF	TGCAGTGCTGGGACGACTTTCACAGATACGCAGTATTTT
TRBJ2-5	NA	medium-sized	TRBV6-5	CASSYRRRGETQYF	TGTGCCAGCAGTTACAGACGCCGGGGGGAGACCCAGTACTTC
TRBJ2-2	NA	medium-sized	TRBV20-1	CSARVDSNTGELFF	TGCAGTGCTAGAGTCGACTCAAACACCGGGGAGCTGTTTTTT
TRBJ2-1	TRBD1	medium-sized	TRBV5-1	CASSTADRAVALYNEQFF	TGCGCCAGCAGCACCGCAGACAGGGCGGTGGCGCTTTACAATGAGCAGTTCTTC
TRBJ2-7	NA	medium-sized	TRBV14	CASSPTVGDYEQYF	TGTGCCAGCAGCCCCACCGTGGGAGATTACGAGCAGTACTTC
TRBJ2-1	TRBD1	hyperexpanded	TRBV9	CASSAGQGTGVEQFF	TGTGCCAGCAGCGCGGGACAGGGGACAGGTGTTGAGCAGTTCTTC
TRBJ1-2	NA	medium-sized	TRBV2	CASSEPYNYGYTF	TGTGCCAGCAGTGAGCCATATAACTATGGCTACACCTTC
TRBJ2-6	NA	large	TRBV7-9	CASSLRLWDGANVLTF	TGTGCCAGCAGCTTACGACTTTGGGATGGGGCCAACGTCCTGACTTTC
TRBJ2-1	NA	large	TRBV6-2/TRBV6-3	CASSPTVSYNEQFF	TGTGCCAGCAGCCCGACAGTCTCCTACAATGAGCAGTTCTTC
TRBJ2-7	TRBD2	large	TRBV10-3	CAISEEGTSHYEQYF	TGTGCCATCAGTGAGGAGGGGACTAGCCACTACGAGCAGTACTTC
TRBJ2-7	NA	few	TRBV3-1	CASTLGGEQYF	TGTGCCAGCACCCTAGGGGGAGAGCAGTACTTC
TRBJ2-1	NA	large	TRBV6-2/TRBV6-3	CASSPHVGRTTVYNEQFF	TGTGCCAGCAGTCCACATGTGGGCCGGACTACAGTTTACAATGAGCAGTTCTTC
TRBJ2-6	NA	large	TRBV7-7	CASSLTQGAGANVLTF	TGTGCTAGCAGCCTAACACAGGGAGCTGGGGCCAACGTCCTGACTTTC
TRBJ1-5	NA	large	TRBV4-3	CASSQERNQPQHF	TGCGCCAGCAGCCAAGAACGAAATCAGCCCCAGCATTTT
TRBJ1-1	NA	large	TRBV7-3	CASSDQPGYATEAFF	TGTGCCAGCAGCGATCAACCGGGGTATGCCACTGAAGCTTTCTTT
TRBJ2-5	NA	medium-sized	TRBV13	CASSLNGEETQYF	TGTGCCAGCAGCTTAAACGGAGAGGAGACCCAGTACTTC
TRBJ2-3	NA	hyperexpanded	TRBV7-3	CASSPGQSTDTQYF	TGTGCCAGCAGCCCAGGACAGAGCACAGATACGCAGTATTTT
TRBJ2-5	NA	hyperexpanded	TRBV20-1	CSAPSGARQETQYF	TGCAGTGCCCCCTCGGGCGCCCGCCAAGAGACCCAGTACTTC